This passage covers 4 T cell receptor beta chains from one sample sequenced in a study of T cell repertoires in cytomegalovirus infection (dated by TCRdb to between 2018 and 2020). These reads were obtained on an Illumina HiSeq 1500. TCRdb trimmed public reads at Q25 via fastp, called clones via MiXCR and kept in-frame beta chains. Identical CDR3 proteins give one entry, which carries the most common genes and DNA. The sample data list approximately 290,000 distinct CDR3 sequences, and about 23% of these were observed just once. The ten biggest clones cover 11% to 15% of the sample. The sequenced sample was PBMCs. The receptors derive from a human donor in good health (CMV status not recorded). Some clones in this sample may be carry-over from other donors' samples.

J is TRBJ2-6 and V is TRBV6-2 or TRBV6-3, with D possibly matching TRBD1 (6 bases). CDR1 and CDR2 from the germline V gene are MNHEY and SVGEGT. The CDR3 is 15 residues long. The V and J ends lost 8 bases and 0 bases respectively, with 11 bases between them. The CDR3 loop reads CASLTGTSGANVLTF. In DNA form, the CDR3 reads TGTGCCAGCCTCACAGGGACCTCTGGGGCCAACGTCCTGACTTTC.

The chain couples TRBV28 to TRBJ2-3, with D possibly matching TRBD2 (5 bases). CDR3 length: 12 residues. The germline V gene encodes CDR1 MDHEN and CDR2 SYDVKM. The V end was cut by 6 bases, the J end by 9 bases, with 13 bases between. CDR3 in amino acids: CASSGLQATQYF. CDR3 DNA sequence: TGTGCCAGCAGCGGACTTCAGGCGACGCAGTATTTT.

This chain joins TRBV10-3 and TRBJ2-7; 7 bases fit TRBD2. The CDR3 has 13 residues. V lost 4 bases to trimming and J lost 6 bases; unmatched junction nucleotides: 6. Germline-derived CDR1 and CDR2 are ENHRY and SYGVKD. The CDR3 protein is CAISAQRDVEQYF. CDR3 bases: TGTGCCATCAGTGCCCAGCGGGATGTCGAGCAGTACTTC.

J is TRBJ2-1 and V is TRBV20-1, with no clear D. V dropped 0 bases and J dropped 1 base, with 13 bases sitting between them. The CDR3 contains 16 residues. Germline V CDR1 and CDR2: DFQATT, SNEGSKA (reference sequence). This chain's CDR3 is CSARENRAASYNEQFF. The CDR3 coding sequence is TGCAGTGCTAGAGAGAATAGGGCGGCTTCCTACAATGAGCAGTTCTTC.